A selection of T cell receptor beta chains follows, all from one sample in a study of Ad26.COV2.S vaccination and SARS-CoV-2 variants. Profiling relied on immunoSEQ multiplex PCR, and the TCRdb table lists in-frame clones only, not all of them. The sample carries about 370,000 clones, around 85% recorded once. The source was peripheral blood, collected in a trial of Ad26.COV2.S vaccine versus placebo. The receptor source for this set is a person between 18 and 59 years old who received the Ad26.COV2.S COVID-19 vaccine or a placebo. Both conserved end residues are part of each CDR3. Fields, in order: V gene, J gene, CDR3 length, D gene, clone size, CDR3 DNA, CDR3 protein. A D gene is named only where the DNA matches it firmly. The size field is filled for only some rows; it gives once, few, many or a size class.

v_gene: TRBV9; j_gene: TRBJ2-7; len: 15; d_gene: -; abundance: -; CDR3nt: TGTGCCAGCAGCGTTGGTAGCGGAAGCTCCTACGAGCAGTACTTC; CDR3aa: CASSVGSGSSYEQYF
v_gene: TRBV6-6; j_gene: TRBJ2-1; len: 12; d_gene: -; abundance: -; CDR3nt: TGTGCCAGCAGAACAGGGAGCCATGAGCAGTTCTTC; CDR3aa: CASRTGSHEQFF
v_gene: TRBV6-1; j_gene: TRBJ2-7; len: 15; d_gene: TRBD2; abundance: -; CDR3nt: TGTGCCAGCAGTGACGATAGCGGGGGGACCTACGAGCAGTACTTC; CDR3aa: CASSDDSGGTYEQYF
v_gene: TRBV3-1/TRBV3-2; j_gene: TRBJ1-1; len: 16; d_gene: -; abundance: -; CDR3nt: TGTGCCAGCAGCCAAGCCGACACGCGGCCGAGTACTGAAGCTTTCTTT; CDR3aa: CASSQADTRPSTEAFF
v_gene: TRBV28; j_gene: TRBJ2-5; len: 15; d_gene: -; abundance: -; CDR3nt: TGTGCCAGCAGCTCACGGAGACTAACGTTAGGGACCCAGTACTTC; CDR3aa: CASSSRRLTLGTQYF
v_gene: TRBV27; j_gene: TRBJ1-3; len: 17; d_gene: -; abundance: -; CDR3nt: TGTGCCAGCAGTTCGGGGTTGCGACGGAACTCTGGAAACACCATATATTTT; CDR3aa: CASSSGLRRNSGNTIYF
v_gene: TRBV5-1; j_gene: TRBJ2-7; len: 13; d_gene: -; abundance: -; CDR3nt: TGCGCCAGCTCTTCTATCTTGGGGGACGAGCAGTACTTC; CDR3aa: CASSSILGDEQYF
v_gene: TRBV6-2/TRBV6-3; j_gene: TRBJ2-5; len: 15; d_gene: TRBD2; abundance: -; CDR3nt: TGTGCCAGCAGTTACCTGGGACTAGACCAAGAGACCCAGTACTTC; CDR3aa: CASSYLGLDQETQYF
v_gene: TRBV5-4; j_gene: TRBJ2-5; len: 13; d_gene: -; abundance: -; CDR3nt: TGTGCCAGCAGCCGACGGGGCGGAGAGACCCAGTACTTC; CDR3aa: CASSRRGGETQYF
v_gene: TRBV6-5; j_gene: TRBJ1-6; len: 13; d_gene: -; abundance: -; CDR3nt: TGTGCCAGCAAGTCAGAGGCGAGTTCACCCCTCCACTTT; CDR3aa: CASKSEASSPLHF
v_gene: TRBV7-8; j_gene: TRBJ2-6; len: 17; d_gene: -; abundance: -; CDR3nt: TGTGCCAGCAGCTTAGGGGACCGGGTCTCTGGGGCCAACGTCCTGACTTTC; CDR3aa: CASSLGDRVSGANVLTF
v_gene: TRBV20-1; j_gene: TRBJ1-2; len: 11; d_gene: -; abundance: few; CDR3nt: TGCAGTGCTACTGTTAACTATGGCTACACCTTC; CDR3aa: CSATVNYGYTF
v_gene: TRBV18; j_gene: TRBJ2-2; len: 15; d_gene: -; abundance: -; CDR3nt: TGTGCCAGCTCACCAGAAACAGGGCCCACCGGGGAGCTGTTTTTT; CDR3aa: CASSPETGPTGELFF
v_gene: TRBV27; j_gene: TRBJ1-1; len: 14; d_gene: TRBD1; abundance: -; CDR3nt: TGTGCCAGCAGTCGGGACAGGGGGGTGACTGAAGCTTTCTTT; CDR3aa: CASSRDRGVTEAFF
v_gene: TRBV27; j_gene: TRBJ1-2; len: 12; d_gene: -; abundance: -; CDR3nt: TGTGCCAGCATTGATCAAACGGGGGACTACACCTTC; CDR3aa: CASIDQTGDYTF
v_gene: TRBV19; j_gene: TRBJ2-3; len: 14; d_gene: -; abundance: -; CDR3nt: TGTGCCAGTAGTATTTTCGGGGCCACAGATACGCAGTATTTT; CDR3aa: CASSIFGATDTQYF
v_gene: TRBV4-1; j_gene: TRBJ1-1; len: 16; d_gene: -; abundance: once; CDR3nt: TGCGCCAGCAGCCAAGATGTGGGGGCGGGGAACACTGAAGCTTTCTTT; CDR3aa: CASSQDVGAGNTEAFF
v_gene: TRBV2; j_gene: TRBJ2-2; len: 14; d_gene: -; abundance: -; CDR3nt: TGTGCCAGCAGTGACGTAGCTGGCACCGGGGAGCTGTTTTTT; CDR3aa: CASSDVAGTGELFF
v_gene: TRBV7-9; j_gene: TRBJ2-5; len: 15; d_gene: TRBD2; abundance: -; CDR3nt: TGTGCCAGCAGCCGCGGGACTAGCGTGGCAGAGACCCAGTACTTC; CDR3aa: CASSRGTSVAETQYF
v_gene: TRBV10-3; j_gene: TRBJ1-1; len: 16; d_gene: -; abundance: -; CDR3nt: TGTGCCATCAGTGAGTTCGGGGGTGGAGTGAACACTGAAGCTTTCTTT; CDR3aa: CAISEFGGGVNTEAFF
v_gene: TRBV10-1; j_gene: TRBJ1-1; len: 13; d_gene: -; abundance: -; CDR3nt: TGCGCCAGCAGTGAATCGACCCACACTGAAGCTTTCTTT; CDR3aa: CASSESTHTEAFF
v_gene: TRBV6-5; j_gene: TRBJ2-5; len: 13; d_gene: TRBD2; abundance: -; CDR3nt: TGTGCCAGCAGGGCCGGGGGGTCAGGGACCCAGTACTTC; CDR3aa: CASRAGGSGTQYF
v_gene: TRBV12-3/TRBV12-4; j_gene: TRBJ1-2; len: 12; d_gene: TRBD1; abundance: -; CDR3nt: TGTGCCAGCAGTTACTCGACAGGGGGCTACACCTTC; CDR3aa: CASSYSTGGYTF
v_gene: TRBV7-2; j_gene: TRBJ2-2; len: 16; d_gene: TRBD2; abundance: few; CDR3nt: TGTGCCAGCAGCTTAGATTCGGGGGGGAACACCGGGGAGCTGTTTTTT; CDR3aa: CASSLDSGGNTGELFF
v_gene: TRBV7-6; j_gene: TRBJ2-2; len: 16; d_gene: -; abundance: -; CDR3nt: TGTGCCAGCAGCTTAGTGGGGGCCGACGCGACCGGGGAGCTGTTTTTT; CDR3aa: CASSLVGADATGELFF
v_gene: TRBV27; j_gene: TRBJ2-2; len: 13; d_gene: -; abundance: -; CDR3nt: TGTGCCAGCAGCAACTGGGGATCCGGGGAGCTGTTTTTT; CDR3aa: CASSNWGSGELFF
v_gene: TRBV29-1; j_gene: TRBJ2-1; len: 12; d_gene: -; abundance: -; CDR3nt: TGCAGCGTTGAAGGGGGGGCGCGGGAGCAGTTCTTC; CDR3aa: CSVEGGAREQFF
v_gene: TRBV7-9; j_gene: TRBJ1-2; len: 15; d_gene: -; abundance: -; CDR3nt: TGTGCCAGCAGCACAGGGACCTCTAGAGCCTATGGCTACACCTTC; CDR3aa: CASSTGTSRAYGYTF
v_gene: TRBV2; j_gene: TRBJ1-1; len: 15; d_gene: -; abundance: -; CDR3nt: TGTGCCAGCCGCCCGGTCCCGGTGGGGAACCTTGAAGCTTTCTTT; CDR3aa: CASRPVPVGNLEAFF
v_gene: TRBV11-2; j_gene: TRBJ1-1; len: 16; d_gene: -; abundance: -; CDR3nt: TGTGCCAGCAGCCAAAGTTTGGGGACATCGAACACTGAAGCTTTCTTT; CDR3aa: CASSQSLGTSNTEAFF
v_gene: TRBV9; j_gene: TRBJ1-2; len: 11; d_gene: -; abundance: -; CDR3nt: TGTGCCAGCAGCTCCCCGGTTGGCTACACCTTC; CDR3aa: CASSSPVGYTF
v_gene: TRBV18; j_gene: TRBJ1-5; len: 13; d_gene: TRBD1; abundance: -; CDR3nt: TGTGCCAGCTCTCCGGGACAGGAAAAGCCCCAGCATTTT; CDR3aa: CASSPGQEKPQHF
v_gene: TRBV4-3; j_gene: TRBJ2-7; len: 15; d_gene: -; abundance: few; CDR3nt: TGCGCCAGCAGCCAAGACTCGGGGAGCTCCTACGAGCAGTACTTC; CDR3aa: CASSQDSGSSYEQYF
v_gene: TRBV7-9; j_gene: TRBJ1-1; len: 12; d_gene: -; abundance: -; CDR3nt: TGTGCCACTGAGGCAGGGAACACTGAAGCTTTCTTT; CDR3aa: CATEAGNTEAFF